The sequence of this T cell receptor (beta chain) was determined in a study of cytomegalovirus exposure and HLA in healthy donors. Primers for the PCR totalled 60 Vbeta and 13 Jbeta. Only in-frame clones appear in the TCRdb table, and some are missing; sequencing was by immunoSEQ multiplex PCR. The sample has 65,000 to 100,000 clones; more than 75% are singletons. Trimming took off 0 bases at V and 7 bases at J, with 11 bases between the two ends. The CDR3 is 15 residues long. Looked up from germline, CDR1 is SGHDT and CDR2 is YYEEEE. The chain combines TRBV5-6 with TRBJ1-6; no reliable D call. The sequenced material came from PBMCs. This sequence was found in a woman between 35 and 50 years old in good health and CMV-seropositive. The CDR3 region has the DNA TGTGCCAGCAGCTTGGCCTCCCTTTCGAATTCACCCCTCCACTTT. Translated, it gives CASSLASLSNSPLHF.